This T cell receptor (beta chain) was observed in a study of preoperative IRX-2 immunotherapy in early breast cancer. Regarding treatment: preoperative locoregional IRX-2 cytokine immunotherapy. Preoperative locoregional IRX-2 cytokine immunotherapy was tested in the phase Ib source study. The table came from immunoSEQ multiplex PCR; TCRdb's copy has only in-frame clones and leaves some out. The table records about 43,000 clones, around 96% of them present only once. With 5 bases removed from V and 3 bases from J, the gap between germline ends came to 8 bases. In germline, CDR1 is MDHEN, CDR2 SYDVKM. The CDR3 loop spans 12 amino acids.

The origin of this receptor is a human donor with breast cancer. The J gene is TRBJ2-7, the V gene TRBV28, with D hard to call. The starting material was tumor tissue, obtained after IRX-2 immunotherapy. The CDR3 nucleotides are TGTGCCAGCAGTACGCCGGACTACGAGCAGTACTTC. Translating it yields CASSTPDYEQYF.